The TCR beta chain described here comes from a study of a mutant IDH1 vaccine in newly diagnosed glioma. In the study overall: Vaccine dosing followed radiotherapy by 4-6 weeks, or accompanied temozolomide cycles. Previous care, which was radiotherapy, temozolomide, or both, most often involved both.

With 1 base removed from V and 8 bases from J, the gap between germline ends came to 9 bases. The germline gives CDR1 SGHTS, CDR2 YDEGEE. The CDR3 has 12 residues. Points on this clone: Antigen unknown.

Produced via immunoSEQ multiplex PCR; TCRdb's table is partial and in-frame only. This table holds approximately 70,000 clones, roughly 84% found once. Noted time point: week 23, last vaccination. Topical imiquimod accompanied each vaccine dose, which consisted of 300 ug of mutant IDH1 20-mer peptide. The chain joins TRBV5-8 to TRBJ1-1; D is undetermined. The sequences come from PBMCs, collected from a glioma patient whose treatment included an IDH1 peptide vaccine. This TCR derives from a man between 18 and 29 years old with glioma. CDR3 DNA sequence: TGTGCCAGCAGCTTGTCCTTCCAGGAAGCTTTCTTT. This translates into CASSLSFQEAFF.